These 19 T cell receptor beta chains were sequenced from one sample in a study of CD8 T cells in ankylosing spondylitis. General study points: The study identified a TCR beta motif of roughly eight highly homologous variants that appeared characteristic of ankylosing spondylitis blood.

Which antigens these TCRs recognize remains unknown. TCRdb reprocessed the 5' RACE reads via MiXCR and lists one record per CDR3 protein. This repertoire shows roughly 700,000 distinct CDR3 sequences, under 20% found once; its top ten account for 15% to 20%. Specimen: blood, either unsorted or a sorted T cell fraction (not recorded which). Receptors were obtained from a male donor with ankylosing spondylitis.

This clonotype was counted only a few times. The gene calls are TRBV20-1 and TRBJ2-1; the D is unclear. V was trimmed by 3 bases and J by 5 bases, leaving 8 bases between them. The length of the CDR3 is 12 residues. The germline V gene encodes CDR1 DFQATT and CDR2 SNEGSKA (reference sequence). CDR3 coding DNA: TGCAGTGCTAGTGTAGCCGACAATGAGCAGTTCTTC. This gives the protein CSASVADNEQFF.

The chain uses TRBV4-1 and TRBJ1-2, with D perhaps matching TRBD1 (5 bases). Deletions cut 6 bases from V and 7 bases from J, with 12 bases between. Germline CDR1 reads MGHRA; CDR2 reads YSYEKL. This CDR3 has 12 residues. This CDR3 reads CASSGAGPGYTF. DNA for the CDR3: TGCGCCAGCAGTGGGGCAGGGCCTGGCTACACCTTC.

The chain employs TRBV18 and TRBJ1-4, with a possible D match to TRBD1 (5 bases). CDR3 length: 15 amino acids. Trimming stripped 5 bases from V and 6 bases from J, with 16 bases between. Germline loops: CDR1 KGHSH, CDR2 LQKENI. CDR3 sequence: CASSSLRGTDEKLFF. The CDR3 DNA reads as TGTGCCAGCTCAAGCCTGAGGGGAACGGATGAAAAACTGTTTTTT.

The chain employs TRBV3-1 and TRBJ2-3; TRBD2 agrees at 7 bases. Losses at the gene ends were 4 bases for V and 4 bases for J; bases not matched to a gene: 5. Germline loops: CDR1 LGHDT, CDR2 YNNKEL (reference sequence). The CDR3 sequence is 14 residues long. The CDR3 protein is CASSPRRGADTQYF. The DNA for the CDR3 is TGTGCCAGCAGCCCGCGACGGGGGGCAGATACGCAGTATTTT.

The rearrangement joins TRBV5-1 to TRBJ2-1; 8 bases are a match to TRBD1. CDR1 SGHRS and CDR2 YFSETQ come from the germline V gene. Trimming at V came to 4 bases and at J to 2 bases, leaving 2 bases not matched to a gene. The CDR3 loop spans 14 amino acids. The CDR3 loop reads CASSAGQAYNEQFF. The CDR3 coding sequence is TGCGCCAGCAGCGCGGGACAGGCCTACAATGAGCAGTTCTTC.

The chain is built from TRBV29-1 and TRBJ2-5; TRBD1 matches at 7 bases. The length of the CDR3 is 14 residues. With 6 bases clipped from V and 5 bases from J, the junction kept 12 bases outside the gene matches. Germline CDR1 is SQVTM and CDR2 is ANQGSEA. The CDR3 DNA follows: TGCAGCGTCGGAGTAAACAGGGGACAGGAGACCCAGTACTTC. Encoded protein: CSVGVNRGQETQYF. The full variable domain, completed using reference TRBV29-1 and TRBJ2-5, is SAVISQKPSRDICQRGTSLTIQCQVDSQVTMMFWYRQQPGQSLTLIATANQGSEATYESGFVIDKFPISRPNLTFSTLTVSNMSPEDSSIYLCSVGVNRGQETQYFGPGTRLLVL.

This clonotype was detected only a few times. The genes are TRBV6-1 and TRBJ1-1; no firm D call. The V end was cut by 3 bases, the J end by 1 base, with 9 bases between. Germline CDR1 MNHNS, CDR2 SASEGT. The CDR3 is 14 residues long. CDR3 coding DNA: TGTGCCAGCAGTGACCTCCTCGGGAACACTGAAGCTTTCTTT. It translates to CASSDLLGNTEAFF.

This clonotype was counted between two and nine times. V and J are TRBV7-2 and TRBJ1-1, with TRBD1 as a possible D gene (6 bases). Trimming stripped 5 bases from V and 0 bases from J, with 13 bases between. The CDR3 extends over 15 amino acids. Looked up from germline, CDR1 is SGHTA and CDR2 is FQGNSA. The CDR3 sequence: CASSQQGAMNTEAFF. DNA of the CDR3: TGTGCCAGCAGCCAACAGGGAGCCATGAACACTGAAGCTTTCTTT.

V is TRBV5-1 and J is TRBJ2-3, with 15 nucleotides matching TRBD2. The CDR3 consists of 18 residues. The V segment lost 7 bases and the J segment 5 bases; nucleotides outside the gene matches: 14. Germline V gene sequence: CDR1 SGHRS, CDR2 YFSETQ. In DNA, the CDR3 is TGCGCCAGCTCGACCGGGACTAGCGGGAGGTCGATGCTAGATACGCAGTATTTT. It specifies CASSTGTSGRSMLDTQYF.

This chain uses TRBV7-9 with TRBJ2-5, with 7 bases that match TRBD2. The germline CDR1 and CDR2 sequences are SEHNR and FQNEAQ (reference sequence). Trimming at V came to 1 base and at J to 5 bases, leaving 7 bases not matched to a gene. This CDR3 is built from 15 residues. CDR3 coding DNA: TGTGCCAGCAGCTTAGGACCTGGGACTACTGAGACCCAGTACTTC. This encodes CASSLGPGTTETQYF. Together with reference TRBV7-9 and TRBJ2-5, the CDR3 gives the full variable domain: DTGVSQNPRHKITKRGQNVTFRCDPISEHNRLYWYRQTLGQGPEFLTYFQNEAQLEKSRLLSDRFSAERPKGSFSTLEIQRTEQGDSAMYLCASSLGPGTTETQYFGPGTRLLVL.

The CDR3 reads CASSPMPGGDEQFF. The CDR3, as DNA: TGTGCCAGCAGCCCAATGCCCGGGGGGGATGAGCAGTTCTTC. The rearrangement joins TRBV7-9 to TRBJ2-1; TRBD2 agrees at 8 bases. The CDR3 length is 14 residues. Germline CDR1 reads SEHNR; CDR2 reads FQNEAQ (reference sequence). V dropped 5 bases and J dropped 8; count of bases not matched to a gene: 8. The variable domain in full, completed from reference TRBV7-9 and TRBJ2-1, reads DTGVSQNPRHKITKRGQNVTFRCDPISEHNRLYWYRQTLGQGPEFLTYFQNEAQLEKSRLLSDRFSAERPKGSFSTLEIQRTEQGDSAMYLCASSPMPGGDEQFFGPGTRLTVL.

This clonotype was seen more than once but under ten times. The J gene is TRBJ2-1, the V gene TRBV28; D gene unclear. CDR3 length: 14 amino acids. The germline V and J ends were trimmed by 4 bases and 0 bases, with 7 bases remaining between them. Germline V gene lookup returns CDR1 MDHEN and CDR2 SYDVKM. CDR3 sequence: CASSWRISYNEQFF. The CDR3 DNA follows: TGTGCCAGCAGTTGGAGAATCTCCTACAATGAGCAGTTCTTC. Full variable domain (remainder filled in from reference TRBV28 and TRBJ2-1): DVKVTQSSRYLVKRTGEKVFLECVQDMDHENMFWYRQDPGLGLRLIYFSYDVKMKEKGDIPEGYSVSREKKERFSLILESASTNQTSMYLCASSWRISYNEQFFGPGTRLTVL.

This clonotype has just a few counts. The chain employs TRBV5-1 and TRBJ2-7; 8 bases align to TRBD2. After removal of 7 bases from V and 3 bases from J, the junction contained 9 bases not matched to a gene. The CDR3 covers 14 residues. CDR1 and CDR2 from the germline V gene are SGHRS and YFSETQ. The chain's CDR3 is CASARTGTSYEQYF. The CDR3 nucleotides are TGCGCCAGCGCCCGAACCGGGACTAGCTACGAGCAGTACTTC.

This clonotype occurred a few times. The V gene is TRBV5-1, the J gene TRBJ1-1; the D is unclear. This CDR3 is 16 amino acids long. Germline assignment: CDR1 SGHRS and CDR2 YFSETQ. The V and J ends lost 5 bases and 4 bases respectively, with 21 bases between them. CDR3 DNA sequence: TGCGCCAGCAGGCCTGGCGGAGGGATTGGGGTCACTGAAGCTTTCTTT. This encodes CASRPGGGIGVTEAFF.

The chain links TRBV10-3 to TRBJ1-2, with D possibly TRBD1 on 6 matching bases. The V gene lost 5 bases and the J gene lost 2 bases, with 12 bases spanning the gap. This CDR3 has 14 residues. Germline V gene data show CDR1 as ENHRY and CDR2 as SYGVKD. CDR3 residues: CAISLDQGNYGYTF. For the CDR3, the DNA is TGTGCCATCAGTCTCGATCAGGGGAACTATGGCTACACCTTC.

This clonotype was observed a few times. The J gene is TRBJ2-1, the V gene TRBV29-1; weak D call: TRBD2 (6 bases). V lost 7 bases and J 5 bases, leaving 15 bases between the germline ends. CDR1 and CDR2 from the germline V gene are SQVTM and ANQGSEA. This CDR3 is 13 amino acids long. CDR3 amino acids: CSALPGDNNEQFF. In nucleotides, the CDR3 is TGCAGCGCCCTACCGGGGGATAACAATGAGCAGTTCTTC.

This chain uses TRBV7-9 with TRBJ2-5, with 7 positions matching TRBD1. After removal of 5 bases from V and 7 bases from J, the junction contained 10 bases not matched to a gene. Germline V lookup: CDR1 SEHNR, CDR2 FQNEAQ (reference sequence). The CDR3 runs to 14 residues. The CDR3 spells CASSLRDRGVTQYF. DNA of the CDR3: TGTGCCAGCAGCCTAAGGGACAGAGGAGTGACCCAGTACTTC.

This clonotype was picked up a small number of times. V and J are TRBV7-2 and TRBJ1-2, with 7 bases aligning to TRBD1. The CDR3 loop spans 12 amino acids. V dropped 5 bases and J dropped 6; count of bases not matched to a gene: 3. Germline lookup yields CDR1 SGHTA and CDR2 FQGNSA. This CDR3 is CASSPDRDGYTF. Written as DNA, the CDR3 is TGTGCCAGCAGCCCAGACAGGGATGGCTACACCTTC.

This clonotype was recorded only once. This rearrangement joins TRBV30 to TRBJ1-1; TRBD1 matches 9 bases. Per germline, CDR1 GTSNPN and CDR2 SVGIG (reference sequence). The length of the CDR3 is 14 residues. With V trimmed by 5 bases and J by 4 bases, 8 bases remained unmatched. The CDR3 loop reads CAWEQGALGTEAFF. The CDR3 region has the DNA TGTGCCTGGGAACAGGGGGCTTTAGGCACTGAAGCTTTCTTT.